The 31 T cell receptor beta chains given below trace back to one sample, sequenced in a study of blood T cell repertoires in COVID-19. The protocol was immunoSEQ multiplex PCR, while the TCRdb copy is restricted to in-frame clones and leaves out a portion. The sample contains about 290,000 clones, 85% to 90% of which appear only once. The sample consisted of peripheral blood. These receptors originate from a woman aged 30 to 39 with COVID-19, enrolled during active disease.

The V call is TRBV6-2 or TRBV6-3, the J call TRBJ1-5; 7 bases map to TRBD1. This CDR3 region has 16 residues. V shed 6 bases, J shed 2 bases, and the junction held 10 bases outside the gene matches. Per the germline V gene, CDR1 is MNHEY and CDR2 is SVGEGT. CDR3 nucleotide sequence: TGTGCCAGCAGCACTACAGGGGCCTTGGGCAATCAGCCCCAGCATTTT. The encoded protein is CASSTTGALGNQPQHF.

The chain links TRBV11-2 to TRBJ1-1; 8 bases are a match to TRBD1. From germline, CDR1 is SGHAT and CDR2 FQNNGV. The CDR3 has 14 amino acids. The V segment lost 4 bases and the J segment 5 bases; nucleotides outside the gene matches: 6. As DNA, the CDR3 is TGTGCCAGCAGCTCTCAGGGGGCTGGGACTGAAGCTTTCTTT. Its translation is CASSSQGAGTEAFF.

J is TRBJ1-6 and V is TRBV27, with 9 bases lining up with TRBD1. The V segment lost 8 bases and the J segment 5 bases; nucleotides outside the gene matches: 1. The CDR3 length is 13 residues. The germline V gene encodes CDR1 MNHEY and CDR2 SMNVEV (reference sequence). CDR3 sequence (DNA): TGTGCCAGCGGGGACAGGGATAATTCACCCCTCCACTTT. Translation gives CASGDRDNSPLHF.

The chain links TRBV19 to TRBJ2-3; tentatively, D is TRBD2 (5 bases). The V end lost 3 bases, the J end lost 6 bases, and 10 bases lay between the germline ends. Germline V lookup: CDR1 LNHDA, CDR2 SQIVND (reference sequence). This CDR3 is 13 amino acids long. In DNA form, the CDR3 reads TGTGCCAGTAGTATTATAGCGATGGATACGCAGTATTTT. Encoded protein: CASSIIAMDTQYF.

V and J are TRBV23-1 and TRBJ1-2; 7 nucleotides align to TRBD1. TRBV23-1 is an open reading frame whose function is uncertain. The trim removed 7 bases at V and 8 bases at J, leaving 10 bases unmatched. CDR3 length: 13 amino acids. This CDR3 reads CASNPGQVRGYTF. CDR3 in DNA: TGCGCCAGCAATCCCGGACAGGTTCGGGGCTACACCTTC.

V usage is TRBV30 and J usage is TRBJ2-3; a possible D gene is TRBD1 (6 bases). The CDR3 is made up of 13 amino acids. Germline CDR1 is GTSNPN and CDR2 is SVGIG (reference sequence). V lost 4 bases and J 4 bases, leaving 12 bases between the germline ends. The CDR3 nucleotides are TGTGCCTGGATAAGACAGGTCGCAGATACGCAGTATTTT. This encodes CAWIRQVADTQYF.

The chain employs TRBV28 and TRBJ1-5; maybe TRBD1 (6 bases). Germline V gives CDR1 MDHEN, CDR2 SYDVKM. V dropped 7 bases and J dropped 2 bases, with 15 bases sitting between them. This CDR3 is 15 amino acids long. The CDR3 is CASTQVRQGNQPQHF. In DNA, the CDR3 is TGTGCCAGCACCCAAGTGCGACAGGGCAATCAGCCCCAGCATTTT.

The chain links TRBV3-1 (or the pseudogene TRBV3-2) to TRBJ2-7; 10 bases fit TRBD2. Germline V gives CDR1 LGHDT, CDR2 YNNKEL (reference sequence). The CDR3 length is 13 residues. Trimming removed 5 bases from V and 3 bases from J; junction bases left unmatched: 1. CDR3 sequence: CASSGLADYEQYF. The CDR3 nucleotides are TGTGCCAGCAGCGGACTAGCGGACTACGAGCAGTACTTC.

V and J are TRBV28 and TRBJ2-1; TRBD1 is a possible D gene (6 bases). The CDR3 has 11 amino acids. V lost 3 bases and J lost 10, with 7 bases in between. Germline V gene lookup returns CDR1 MDHEN and CDR2 SYDVKM. CDR3 in amino acids: CASSLGTEQFF. The CDR3 DNA reads TGTGCCAGCAGTTTGGGGACAGAGCAGTTCTTC.

In its sample, this clone was seen once. The chain combines TRBV5-6 with TRBJ2-2, with TRBD1 as a possible D gene (6 bases). Germline V lookup: CDR1 SGHDT, CDR2 YYEEEE. The CDR3 loop spans 17 amino acids. The V end lost 0 bases, the J end lost 0 bases, and 12 bases lay between the germline ends. The CDR3 here is CASSLAVTGSNTGELFF. The DNA for the CDR3 is TGTGCCAGCAGCTTGGCGGTCACAGGGTCGAACACCGGGGAGCTGTTTTTT.

V usage is TRBV28 and J usage is TRBJ2-2, with a weak D call TRBD1 (6 bases). Germline CDR1 MDHEN, CDR2 SYDVKM. Deletions cut 5 bases from V and 5 bases from J, with 12 bases between. CDR3 length equals 14 residues. The CDR3 spells CASSVTGYTGELFF. The CDR3 coding sequence is TGTGCCAGCAGTGTTACAGGGTATACCGGGGAGCTGTTTTTT.

V is TRBV18 and J is TRBJ1-2, with D tentatively TRBD1 (6 bases). Germline CDR1 and CDR2: KGHSH and LQKENI. V lost 0 bases, J lost 4 bases, and 6 bases lay in between. This CDR3 has 13 residues. The CDR3 reads CASSPPGGYGYTF. The CDR3 coding sequence is TGTGCCAGCTCACCACCAGGGGGCTATGGCTACACCTTC.

V gene TRBV27 combines with J gene TRBJ2-6, with D possibly matching TRBD1 (5 bases). V lost 1 base and J 0 bases, leaving 19 bases between the germline ends. CDR1 is MNHEY and CDR2 is SMNVEV in the germline V gene (reference sequence). This CDR3 has 20 amino acids. Here the CDR3 reads CASSLYPTRALFSGANVLTF. CDR3 DNA: TGTGCCAGCAGTTTATACCCAACCAGGGCCCTATTCTCTGGGGCCAACGTCCTGACTTTC.

V and J are TRBV11-2 and TRBJ2-7; 8 bases are a match to TRBD1. The CDR3 spans 17 residues. Unmatched junction bases numbered 10, after V lost 1 base and J lost 2 bases. CDR1 is SGHAT and CDR2 is FQNNGV in the germline V gene. The CDR3 reads CASSLAPGQGQPYEQYF. The CDR3 nucleotides read TGTGCCAGCAGCTTAGCCCCCGGACAGGGACAGCCCTACGAGCAGTACTTC.

J is TRBJ2-3 and V is TRBV2, with 7 bases matching TRBD1. V gave up 6 bases and J gave up 7 bases; unmatched junction bases: 7. The CDR3 sequence is 13 residues long. Looked up from germline, CDR1 is SNHLY and CDR2 is FYNNEI. The chain's CDR3 is CASSPTGLNTQYF. In DNA form, the CDR3 reads TGTGCCAGCAGCCCGACAGGGTTGAATACGCAGTATTTT.

The V call is TRBV5-4, the J call TRBJ1-1; possible D gene TRBD1, 5 bases. CDR1 is SGHNT, CDR2 YYREEE, per germline (reference sequence). Trimming took off 0 bases at V and 9 bases at J, with 6 bases between the two ends. CDR3 length: 11 amino acids. CDR3 protein: CASSLGTQAFF. CDR3 nucleotide sequence: TGTGCCAGCAGCTTGGGGACACAAGCTTTCTTT.

The chain uses TRBV19 and TRBJ2-1, with D perhaps TRBD2 (7 bases). Germline V gene data show CDR1 as LNHDA and CDR2 as SQIVND (reference sequence). Trimming pared 7 bases from V and 3 bases from J, leaving 13 bases between. The CDR3 length is 14 residues. CDR3 amino acids: CASKKGGHYNEQFF. The CDR3 DNA sequence: TGTGCCAGTAAAAAGGGGGGGCACTACAATGAGCAGTTCTTC.

This chain links TRBV11-2 with TRBJ2-5; 8 positions match TRBD2. Looked up from germline, CDR1 is SGHAT and CDR2 is FQNNGV. CDR3 size: 14 residues. The trim removed 1 base at V and 5 bases at J, leaving 3 bases unmatched. CDR3 sequence (DNA): TGTGCCAGCAGCTTAGCGGGGGGGATGGAGACCCAGTACTTC. Its translation is CASSLAGGMETQYF.

Comment on this clone: Other DNA sequences in this sample translate to the same CDR3. The rearrangement links TRBV7-9 to TRBJ1-1, with D uncertain. The germline gives CDR1 SEHNR, CDR2 FQNEAQ (reference sequence). The CDR3 consists of 12 residues. The V and J ends lost 1 base and 11 bases respectively, with 11 bases between them. CDR3 region: CASSLGGPEAFF. For the CDR3, the DNA is TGTGCCAGCAGCTTAGGTGGGCCCGAGGCTTTCTTT.

There are a few counts of this clone. This chain links TRBV6-5 with TRBJ2-1; 16 nucleotides align to TRBD2. Trimming cost V 8 bases and J 9 bases; bases outside gene matches: 7. Germline assignment: CDR1 MNHEY and CDR2 SVGAGI. This CDR3 has 15 residues. CDR3: CASRPGTSGGGEQFF. In DNA, the CDR3 is TGTGCCAGCCGGCCAGGGACTAGCGGGGGGGGTGAGCAGTTCTTC.

This clone was counted only a few times. V gene TRBV30 combines with J gene TRBJ1-3, with a tentative D call TRBD1 (5 bases). CDR1 and CDR2 (germline): GTSNPN, SVGIG (reference sequence). Trimming cost V 0 bases and J 0 bases, with 9 bases left between them. CDR3 length equals 15 residues. Here the CDR3 DNA reads TGTGCCTGGAGTGTGGGGACTGGCTCTGGAAACACCATATATTTT. This sequence encodes CAWSVGTGSGNTIYF.

V usage is TRBV6-6 and J usage is TRBJ2-7; D may be TRBD2 (6 bases). The V and J ends lost 4 bases and 12 bases respectively, with 16 bases between them. The CDR3 runs 12 residues. CDR1 and CDR2 (germline): MNHNY, SVGAGI (reference sequence). The CDR3 bases are TGTGCCAGCAGTTTAAACCCGGGACTCCCGTACTTC. Translated: CASSLNPGLPYF.

Concerning this clone: One end of the junction varies from germline; a read error may be responsible. This chain links TRBV24-1 with TRBJ2-1; 8 bases are shared with TRBD2. CDR1 is KGHDR and CDR2 is SFDVKD in the germline V gene. The CDR3 contains 13 residues. CDR3 coding DNA: TGTGCCACCTCTCCGGGGGGGTACAGTGAGCAGTTCTTC. Its translation is CATSPGGYSEQFF.

This sequence joins TRBV28 and TRBJ1-1; 7 bases are shared with TRBD1. The ends lost 8 bases at V and 4 bases at J; junction bases unmatched: 16. This CDR3 is built from 16 residues. Germline V gene sequence: CDR1 MDHEN, CDR2 SYDVKM. CDR3 sequence: CASPDTATGTFTEAFF. As DNA, the CDR3 is TGTGCCAGCCCGGATACCGCGACAGGGACTTTCACTGAAGCTTTCTTT.

This chain uses TRBV2 with TRBJ2-7, with D possibly TRBD2 on 6 matching bases. Trimming took off 5 bases at V and 3 bases at J, with 14 bases between the two ends. The CDR3 totals 14 residues. CDR1 and CDR2 from the germline V gene are SNHLY and FYNNEI. The CDR3: CASSLTGLGYEQYF. CDR3 nucleotides: TGTGCCAGCAGTCTCACGGGACTCGGCTACGAGCAGTACTTC.

The gene calls are TRBV6-1 and TRBJ1-2; tentative D call: TRBD1 (5 bases). Trimming shortened V by 1 base and J by 4 bases, and 7 bases separated the two germline ends. Germline V lookup: CDR1 MNHNS, CDR2 SASEGT. The CDR3 is 13 amino acids. CDR3 coding DNA: TGTGCCAGCAGTGAAGTAGACAGCTATGGCTACACCTTC. The encoded protein is CASSEVDSYGYTF.

The chain employs TRBV6-5 and TRBJ1-1, with D maybe TRBD1 (6 bases). CDR1 is MNHEY, CDR2 SVGAGI, per germline. The CDR3 is 15 amino acids. V was shortened by 4 bases and J by 3 bases, with 15 bases between the two germline ends. CDR3 amino acids: CASSSRQAYDTEAFF. The CDR3 bases are TGTGCCAGCAGTTCAAGACAGGCTTACGACACTGAAGCTTTCTTT.

In DNA form, the CDR3 reads TGTGCCAGCAGTCAACCGGGACTTCTTCGGGAGCTGTTTTTT. The encoded protein is CASSQPGLLRELFF. This chain joins TRBV5-6 and TRBJ2-2; maybe TRBD2 (6 bases). The CDR3 runs 14 residues. Germline CDR1 reads SGHDT; CDR2 reads YYEEEE. Trimming cost V 5 bases and J 9 bases, with 17 bases left between them.

The chain links TRBV19 to TRBJ2-1; D is possibly TRBD2 (5 bases). CDR1 is LNHDA, CDR2 SQIVND, per germline (reference sequence). V was pared by 2 bases and J by 2 bases, with 10 bases between. The CDR3 spans 15 residues. The CDR3 here is CASSIRAGPYNEQFF. The CDR3 DNA reads as TGTGCCAGTAGTATAAGGGCGGGTCCCTACAATGAGCAGTTCTTC.

The rearrangement uses TRBV12-3 or TRBV12-4 and TRBJ1-6; D is ambiguous. This CDR3 has 13 amino acids. Between the trimmed V and J ends, which lost 5 bases and 10 bases, there was a span of 12 bases. The CDR3: CASSISVRSPLHF. Here the CDR3 DNA reads TGTGCCAGCAGTATCAGTGTGCGGTCACCCCTCCACTTT.

V is TRBV5-4 and J is TRBJ1-2; D is ambiguous. The germline V gene encodes CDR1 SGHNT and CDR2 YYREEE (reference sequence). The V end was cut by 2 bases, the J end by 2 bases, with 16 bases between. This CDR3 comprises 16 residues. The CDR3 sequence: CASSFQSRGPNYGYTF. In nucleotides, the CDR3 is TGTGCCAGCAGCTTCCAATCCCGGGGTCCCAACTATGGCTACACCTTC.